This T cell receptor beta chain was recorded in a study of blood T cells in healthy people across ages. Regarding the study as a whole: Naive CD4+ cells and diversity were both higher in long-lived donors than in aged donors. With age, beta diversity per million T cells declined roughly linearly, significantly by approximately 40.

Primed by a sample-barcoded 5' primer and a J-beta primer mix, a second PCR proceeded for about 6 to 11 cycles. All samples yielded 3 million or more CDR3-containing paired-end reads. Via MiXCR, TCRdb re-called the 5' RACE reads, giving one row per CDR3 protein. The sample consists of approximately 800,000 distinct CDR3 sequences, under 40% of them appearing once. Every sample had a minimum of 6.5 million PBMCs isolated. CDR1 is DFQATT and CDR2 is SNEGSKA in the germline V gene (reference sequence). This CDR3 contains 15 residues. The ends lost 4 bases at V and 5 bases at J; junction bases unmatched: 11. This clonotype turned up a few times. What it binds is unknown.

The chain is built from TRBV20-1 and TRBJ2-3; 8 bases align to TRBD1. Input material: blood. This TCR came from a man younger than 35 in good health. CDR3 nucleotide sequence: TGCAGTGCTAAGTCCGGGACAGGTTGGGGAGATACGCAGTATTTT. Its translation: CSAKSGTGWGDTQYF.